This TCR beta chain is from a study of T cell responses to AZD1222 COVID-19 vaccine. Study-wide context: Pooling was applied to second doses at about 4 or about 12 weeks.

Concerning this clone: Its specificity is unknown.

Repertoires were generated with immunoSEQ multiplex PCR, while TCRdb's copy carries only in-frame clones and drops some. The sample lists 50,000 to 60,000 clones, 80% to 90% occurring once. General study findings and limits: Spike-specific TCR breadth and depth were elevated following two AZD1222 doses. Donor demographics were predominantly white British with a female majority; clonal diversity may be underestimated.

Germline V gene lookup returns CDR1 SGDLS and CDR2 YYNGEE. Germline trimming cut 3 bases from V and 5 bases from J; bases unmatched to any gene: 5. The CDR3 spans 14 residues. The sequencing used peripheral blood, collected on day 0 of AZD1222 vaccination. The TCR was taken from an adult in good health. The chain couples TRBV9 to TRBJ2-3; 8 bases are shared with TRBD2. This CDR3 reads CASSAPGLGDTQYF. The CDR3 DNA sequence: TGTGCCAGCAGCGCCCCGGGACTAGGAGATACGCAGTATTTT.